What follows is one T cell receptor (beta chain) and its context. The entry originates in a study of control samples from healthy donors and cancer patients. Using immunoSEQ multiplex PCR, the repertoire was profiled, and TCRdb retains in-frame clones only, with some absent. Of some 130,000 clones in the sample, about 93% are singletons; the top ten hold 1.5% to 2%. V lost 2 bases to trimming and J lost 0 bases; unmatched junction nucleotides: 3. The germline V gene has CDR1 KGHSH and CDR2 LQKENI. There are 15 residues in the CDR3. The source of this sequence is a man aged 50 or older with head and neck cancer. The sample comprised PBMCs. The chain couples TRBV18 to TRBJ2-7; 8 positions agree with TRBD2. The CDR3 bases are TGTGCCAGCTCACCAAGCCTAGCGGGCTCCTACGAGCAGTACTTC. Protein product: CASSPSLAGSYEQYF.